Given below is one TCR beta chain in context. Antigen specificity is unknown. Trimming stripped 6 bases from V and 3 bases from J, with 20 bases between. This CDR3 region has 17 residues. From germline, CDR1 is SNHLY and CDR2 FYNNEI. Naive CD8 cells comprised CD45RO-negative, CCR7-positively selected cells, excluding terminally differentiated effector memory CD45RA+ cells. The sample comes from a study of shared clonotypes between healthy human individuals. General study findings and limits: As a rule, naive subsets had a larger estimated richness than memory subsets.

The protocol was immunoSEQ multiplex PCR, while the TCRdb copy is restricted to in-frame clones and leaves out a portion. Of nearly 2 million clones in the sample, about 95% are singletons; the top ten hold roughly 1%. The chain carries TRBV2 and TRBJ2-2, with D maybe TRBD2 (5 bases). The clonotype was recovered from a man between 18 and 35 years old in good health. Sequencing was carried out using naive CD8+ T cells sorted from blood. CDR3 in DNA: TGTGCCAGCAGGGAATTCAAGAGCCACGGGGACACCGGGGAGCTGTTTTTT. Translated, it gives CASREFKSHGDTGELFF.